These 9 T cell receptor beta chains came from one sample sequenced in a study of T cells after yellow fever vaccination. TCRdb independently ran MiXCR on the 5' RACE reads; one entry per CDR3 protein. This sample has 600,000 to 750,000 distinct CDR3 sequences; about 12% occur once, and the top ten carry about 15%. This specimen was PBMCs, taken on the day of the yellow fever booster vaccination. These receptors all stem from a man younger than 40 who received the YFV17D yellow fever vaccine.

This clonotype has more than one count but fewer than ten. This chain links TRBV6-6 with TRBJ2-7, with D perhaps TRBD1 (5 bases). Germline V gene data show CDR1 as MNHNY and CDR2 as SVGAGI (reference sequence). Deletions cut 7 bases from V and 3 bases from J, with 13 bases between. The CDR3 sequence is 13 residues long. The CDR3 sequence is CASTKGAYYEQYF. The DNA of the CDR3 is TGTGCCAGCACAAAAGGGGCTTACTACGAGCAGTACTTC.

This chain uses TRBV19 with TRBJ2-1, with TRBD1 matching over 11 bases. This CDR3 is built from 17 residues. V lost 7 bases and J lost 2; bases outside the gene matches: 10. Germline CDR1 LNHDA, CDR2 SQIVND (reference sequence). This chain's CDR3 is CASMGTGGGLAYNEQFF. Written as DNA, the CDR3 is TGTGCCAGTATGGGGACAGGGGGAGGGTTGGCCTACAATGAGCAGTTCTTC.

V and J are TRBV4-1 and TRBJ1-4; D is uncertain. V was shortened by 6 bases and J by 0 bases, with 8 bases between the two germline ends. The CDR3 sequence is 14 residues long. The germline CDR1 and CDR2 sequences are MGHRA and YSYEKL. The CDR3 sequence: CASRPGSTNEKLFF. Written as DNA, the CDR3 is TGCGCCAGCAGGCCGGGTTCAACTAATGAAAAACTGTTTTTT.

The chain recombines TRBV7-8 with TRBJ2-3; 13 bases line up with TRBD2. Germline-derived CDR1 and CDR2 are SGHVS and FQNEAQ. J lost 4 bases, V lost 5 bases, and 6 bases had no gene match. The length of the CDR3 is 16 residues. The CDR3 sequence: CASSARTSGSADTQYF. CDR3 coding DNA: TGTGCCAGCAGCGCTCGGACTAGCGGGAGTGCAGATACGCAGTATTTT.

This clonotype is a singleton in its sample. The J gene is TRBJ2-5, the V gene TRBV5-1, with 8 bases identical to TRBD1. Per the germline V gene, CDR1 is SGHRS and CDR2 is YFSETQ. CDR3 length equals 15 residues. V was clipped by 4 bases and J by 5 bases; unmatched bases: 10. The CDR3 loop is CASSGVQGVVETQYF. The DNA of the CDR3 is TGCGCCAGCAGCGGGGTACAGGGGGTGGTGGAGACCCAGTACTTC.

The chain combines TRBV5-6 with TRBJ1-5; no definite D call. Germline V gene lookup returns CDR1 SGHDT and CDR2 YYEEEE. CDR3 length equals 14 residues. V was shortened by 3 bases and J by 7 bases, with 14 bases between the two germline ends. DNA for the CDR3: TGTGCCAGCAGCTCCTTGGCTGGTGGCCAGCCCCAGCATTTT. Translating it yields CASSSLAGGQPQHF.

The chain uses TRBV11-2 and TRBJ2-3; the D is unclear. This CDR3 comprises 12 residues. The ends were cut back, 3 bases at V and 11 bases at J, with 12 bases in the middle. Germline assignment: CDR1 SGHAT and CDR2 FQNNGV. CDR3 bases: TGTGCCAGCAGCTTCCCCCGATCCCGGCAGTATTTT. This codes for CASSFPRSRQYF.

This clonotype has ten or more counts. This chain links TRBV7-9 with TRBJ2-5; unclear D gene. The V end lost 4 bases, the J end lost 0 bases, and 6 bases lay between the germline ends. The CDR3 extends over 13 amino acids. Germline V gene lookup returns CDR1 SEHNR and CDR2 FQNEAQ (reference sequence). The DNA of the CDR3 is TGTGCCAGCAGCTCCAGGAACCAAGAGACCCAGTACTTC. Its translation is CASSSRNQETQYF.

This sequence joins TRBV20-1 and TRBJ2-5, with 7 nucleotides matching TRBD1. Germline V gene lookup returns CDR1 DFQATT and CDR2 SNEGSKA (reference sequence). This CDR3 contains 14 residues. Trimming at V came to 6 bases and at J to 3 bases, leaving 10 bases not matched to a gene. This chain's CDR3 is CSAPRTGIEETQYF. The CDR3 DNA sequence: TGCAGTGCACCCCGGACAGGCATAGAAGAGACCCAGTACTTC.